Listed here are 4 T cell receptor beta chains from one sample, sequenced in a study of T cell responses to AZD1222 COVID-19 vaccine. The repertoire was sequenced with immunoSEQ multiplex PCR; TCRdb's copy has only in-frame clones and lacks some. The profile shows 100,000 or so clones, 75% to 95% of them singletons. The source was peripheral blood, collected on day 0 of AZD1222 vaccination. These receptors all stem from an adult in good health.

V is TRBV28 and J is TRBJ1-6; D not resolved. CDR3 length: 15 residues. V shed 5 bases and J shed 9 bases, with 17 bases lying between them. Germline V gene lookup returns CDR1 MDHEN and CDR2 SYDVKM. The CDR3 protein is CASSAPRERGSPLHF. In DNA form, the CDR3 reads TGTGCCAGCAGTGCCCCTCGGGAACGAGGTTCACCCCTCCACTTT.

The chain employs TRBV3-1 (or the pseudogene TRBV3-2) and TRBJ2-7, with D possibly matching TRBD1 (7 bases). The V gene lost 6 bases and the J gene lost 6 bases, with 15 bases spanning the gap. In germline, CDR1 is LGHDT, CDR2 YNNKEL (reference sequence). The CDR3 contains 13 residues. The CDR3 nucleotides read TGTGCCAGCAGGCAGGGGGGCTCCCTCGAGCAGTACTTC. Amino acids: CASRQGGSLEQYF.

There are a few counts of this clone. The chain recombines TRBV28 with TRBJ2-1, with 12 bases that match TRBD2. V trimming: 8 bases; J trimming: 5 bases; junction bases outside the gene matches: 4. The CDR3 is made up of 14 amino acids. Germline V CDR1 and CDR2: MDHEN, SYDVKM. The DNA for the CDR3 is TGTGCCAGCCTAACTAGCGGGGGGAACAATGAGCAGTTCTTC. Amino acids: CASLTSGGNNEQFF.

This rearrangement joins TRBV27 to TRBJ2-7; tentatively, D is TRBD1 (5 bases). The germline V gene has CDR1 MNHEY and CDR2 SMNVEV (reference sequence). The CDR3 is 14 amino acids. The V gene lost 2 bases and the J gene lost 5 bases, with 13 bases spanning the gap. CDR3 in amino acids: CASSLRGIGDEQYF. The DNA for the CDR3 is TGTGCCAGCAGTTTAAGGGGTATCGGCGACGAGCAGTACTTC.